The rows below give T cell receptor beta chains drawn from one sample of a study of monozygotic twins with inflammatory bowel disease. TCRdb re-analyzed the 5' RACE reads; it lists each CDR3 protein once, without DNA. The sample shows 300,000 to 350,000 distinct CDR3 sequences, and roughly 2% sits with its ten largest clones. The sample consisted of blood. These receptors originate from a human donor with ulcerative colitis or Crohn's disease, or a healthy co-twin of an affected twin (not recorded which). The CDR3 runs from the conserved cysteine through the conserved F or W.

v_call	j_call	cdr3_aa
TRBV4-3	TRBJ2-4	CASSQDSGGLAKNIQYF
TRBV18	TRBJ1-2	CASSPEANYGYTF
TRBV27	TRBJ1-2	CASSPLGTGGGYTF
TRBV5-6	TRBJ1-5	CASSLPGRNQPQHF
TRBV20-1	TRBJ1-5	CSARTGHQPQHF
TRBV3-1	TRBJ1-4	CASNRQGFSGKLFF
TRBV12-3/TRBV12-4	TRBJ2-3	CASLRSPGVIDTQYF
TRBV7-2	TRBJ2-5	CASSSGYRASEETQYF
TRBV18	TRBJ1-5	CASSETGGPQHF
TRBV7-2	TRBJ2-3	CASSEDFDTQYF
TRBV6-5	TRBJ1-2	CASSYGQGLPYGYTF
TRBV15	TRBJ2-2	CATSSRYGAGELFF
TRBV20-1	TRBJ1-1	CSASGHKNTEAFF
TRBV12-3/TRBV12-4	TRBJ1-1	CASSLGSGRTEAFF
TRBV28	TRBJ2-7	CASSTIRDRGSYEQYF
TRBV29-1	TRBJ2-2	CSVEDQTGGPGELFF
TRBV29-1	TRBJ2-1	CSVDRRAHGSYNEQFF
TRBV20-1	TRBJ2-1	CSAARLAGGYNEQFF
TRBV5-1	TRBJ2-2	CASSLAEVNTGELFF
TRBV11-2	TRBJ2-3	CASSLDGGAPGDTQYF
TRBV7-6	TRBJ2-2	CASSSWDNSRLFF
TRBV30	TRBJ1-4	CAWGSSRQMMFF
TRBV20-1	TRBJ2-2	CSAPKGGLGVGELFF
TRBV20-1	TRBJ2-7	CSARRDRGTYEQYF
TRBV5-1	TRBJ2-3	CASSLQGSSRADTQYF
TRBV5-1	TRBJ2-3	CASSPIAGGITDTQYF
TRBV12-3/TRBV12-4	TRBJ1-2	CASSFQNYGYTF
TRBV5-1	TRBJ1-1	CASSLEAARNTEAFF
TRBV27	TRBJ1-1	CATRGGQFTEAFF
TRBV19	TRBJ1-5	CASSVDSYQPQHF
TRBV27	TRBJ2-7	CASRGTRSIFAYEQYF
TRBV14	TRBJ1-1	CASSPWPQGLTEAFF
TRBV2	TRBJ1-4	CASSDDRVYEKLFF
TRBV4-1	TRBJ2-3	CASSQDPAQGTDTQYF
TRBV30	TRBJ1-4	CAWSRGVPEKLFF
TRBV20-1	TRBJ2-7	CSARRGTVYEQYF
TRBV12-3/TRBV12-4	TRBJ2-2	CASNILAAYTGELFF
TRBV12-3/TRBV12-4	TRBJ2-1	CASAYLGSGAKYYNEQFF
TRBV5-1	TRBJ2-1	CASSLPKREEINEQFF
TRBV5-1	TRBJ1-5	CASSLDGLFNQPQHF
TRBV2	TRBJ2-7	CASRIDSAASYEQYF
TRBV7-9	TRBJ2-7	CASSLDREQYF
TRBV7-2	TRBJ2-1	CASSSLTGDEQFF
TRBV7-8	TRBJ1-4	CASSDFRGEKLFF
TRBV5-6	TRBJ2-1	CASSSQVVLAGGGEQFF
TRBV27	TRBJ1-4	CASRTGVGEKLFF
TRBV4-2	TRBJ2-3	CASSLPSASSGGDSTDTQYF
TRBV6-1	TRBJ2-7	CASSIGAPRIYEQYF
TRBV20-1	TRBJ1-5	CSARDPTGVQPQHF